The rows below give T cell receptor beta chains drawn from one sample of a study of esophageal squamous cell carcinoma under preoperative chemotherapy. A single record per CDR3 protein comes from TCRdb applying MiXCR to the PCR reads. Counted here are about 32,000 distinct CDR3 sequences, around half occurring once; the ten biggest clones make up 23%. Specimen collection occurred from a patient given preoperative chemotherapy. These receptors were taken from a human donor with esophageal squamous cell carcinoma. The donor label of this sample is uncertain. The CDR3 runs from the conserved cysteine through the conserved F or W. D genes are given only for firm matches. The size entry is marked missing in some rows and otherwise reads once, few, many or a size class.

v_gene: TRBV4-3
d_gene: .
j_gene: TRBJ2-7
abundance: .
CDR3nt: TGCGCCAGCAGCCAAGATCAACGTGGGGCCCCTAATACGCAGTACTTC
CDR3aa: CASSQDQRGAPNTQYF

v_gene: TRBV15
d_gene: .
j_gene: TRBJ2-6
abundance: few
CDR3nt: TGTGCCACCAGCAGAGACAGGGGTGGGGCCAACGTCCTGACTTTC
CDR3aa: CATSRDRGGANVLTF

v_gene: TRBV6-1
d_gene: TRBD2
j_gene: TRBJ2-5
abundance: many
CDR3nt: TGTGCCAGCCAGCTAGCGGGGTTTTACAATGAGCAGTACTTC
CDR3aa: CASQLAGFYNEQYF

v_gene: TRBV12-3/TRBV12-4
d_gene: .
j_gene: TRBJ2-4
abundance: .
CDR3nt: TGTGCCAGCCGTGGTACGGGGCTGGGAGCCAAAAATATGCAGTACTTC
CDR3aa: CASRGTGLGAKNMQYF

v_gene: TRBV6-2/TRBV6-3
d_gene: TRBD2
j_gene: TRBJ2-3
abundance: many
CDR3nt: TGTGCCAGCACCCGACTAGCGGGGGTATCAGATACGCAGTATTTT
CDR3aa: CASTRLAGVSDTQYF

v_gene: TRBV11-3
d_gene: .
j_gene: TRBJ2-1
abundance: .
CDR3nt: TGTGCCAGCAGCTTAGGGCAGGGGCCTTTCAATGAGCAGTTCTTC
CDR3aa: CASSLGQGPFNEQFF

v_gene: TRBV10-3
d_gene: .
j_gene: TRBJ2-3
abundance: .
CDR3nt: TGTGCCGGGGAGAAAGGGGGGGGGGCCCCCGAGACGCAGTATTTT
CDR3aa: CAGEKGGGAPETQYF

v_gene: TRBV12-3/TRBV12-4
d_gene: TRBD2
j_gene: TRBJ2-5
abundance: .
CDR3nt: TGTGCCAGCAGTTTTAGCGGGGGGCAAAAGACCCTGTATTTC
CDR3aa: CASSFSGGQKTLYF

v_gene: TRBV5-4
d_gene: .
j_gene: TRBJ2-3
abundance: many
CDR3nt: TGTGCCAGCAGCTGGACACCCCGAAGCACAGATACGCAGTATTTT
CDR3aa: CASSWTPRSTDTQYF

v_gene: TRBV27
d_gene: .
j_gene: TRBJ2-2
abundance: .
CDR3nt: TGTGCCAGCAGTGAATTCGGGACACTTAACACCGGGGAGCTGTTTTTT
CDR3aa: CASSEFGTLNTGELFF

v_gene: TRBV11-3
d_gene: .
j_gene: TRBJ2-1
abundance: many
CDR3nt: TGTGCCAGCAGTGAGCTAGGGGAGAATGAGCAGTTCTTC
CDR3aa: CASSELGENEQFF

v_gene: TRBV7-2
d_gene: .
j_gene: TRBJ2-4
abundance: .
CDR3nt: TGTGCCAGCAGCTTAGTGGAGGACATTCAGTACTTC
CDR3aa: CASSLVEDIQYF

v_gene: TRBV7-2
d_gene: .
j_gene: TRBJ2-7
abundance: many
CDR3nt: TGTGCCAGCAGCTTAGGTCGGTCTCTTGGGTCCTACGAGCAGTACTTC
CDR3aa: CASSLGRSLGSYEQYF

v_gene: TRBV7-8
d_gene: TRBD2
j_gene: TRBJ2-1
abundance: .
CDR3nt: TGTGCCAGCAGCTTATCCAGCGGGAGCTACAATGAGCAGTTCTTC
CDR3aa: CASSLSSGSYNEQFF

v_gene: TRBV7-6
d_gene: .
j_gene: TRBJ2-4
abundance: .
CDR3nt: TGTGCGAGCCGCGTCTCTGGGCGGGGAGCCAAAGATACGCAGTACTTC
CDR3aa: CASRVSGRGAKDTQYF

v_gene: TRBV6-5
d_gene: TRBD2
j_gene: TRBJ2-5
abundance: once
CDR3nt: TGTGCCAGCAATTCACTAGCGGGGTCTAGTGAGCAGTACTTC
CDR3aa: CASNSLAGSSEQYF

v_gene: TRBV5-6
d_gene: TRBD2
j_gene: TRBJ2-1
abundance: few
CDR3nt: TGTGCCAGCAGCCTCCCCGGGGGCTTAGCGGGGGGAAATGAGCAGTTCTTC
CDR3aa: CASSLPGGLAGGNEQFF

v_gene: TRBV6-5
d_gene: TRBD1
j_gene: TRBJ2-7
abundance: few
CDR3nt: TGTGCCAGCAGTTCTTATACCGGGACAGGGGGGGACGAGCAGTACTTC
CDR3aa: CASSSYTGTGGDEQYF

v_gene: TRBV7-2
d_gene: TRBD1
j_gene: TRBJ2-7
abundance: many
CDR3nt: TGTGCCAGCAGCGCGCGACAGGGGGCTCGAGGCGAGCAGTACTTC
CDR3aa: CASSARQGARGEQYF

v_gene: TRBV5-1
d_gene: .
j_gene: TRBJ2-6
abundance: .
CDR3nt: TGCGCCAGCAGCCCGGGACAACCTGGGGCCAACGTCCTGACTTTC
CDR3aa: CASSPGQPGANVLTF

v_gene: TRBV11-3
d_gene: TRBD1
j_gene: TRBJ2-3
abundance: .
CDR3nt: TGTGCCAGCAGCTTCGACGCCGGGACAGGAGCCATAAATACTCAGTATTTT
CDR3aa: CASSFDAGTGAINTQYF

v_gene: TRBV6-1
d_gene: TRBD2
j_gene: TRBJ2-3
abundance: .
CDR3nt: TGTGCCGGCAGCGGGGGACGTGCCGTCGAGACGCAGTATTTC
CDR3aa: CAGSGGRAVETQYF

v_gene: TRBV11-3
d_gene: TRBD2
j_gene: TRBJ2-3
abundance: .
CDR3nt: TGTGCCAGCAGCCCCACCGGGACTAGCGGGGGGGGCACAGATACGCAGTATTTT
CDR3aa: CASSPTGTSGGGTDTQYF

v_gene: TRBV6-1
d_gene: TRBD2
j_gene: TRBJ2-3
abundance: many
CDR3nt: TGTGCCAGCAGTGAAGACCTAGCGGGGGGTACCACAGATACGCAGTATTTT
CDR3aa: CASSEDLAGGTTDTQYF